The TCR beta chain described here comes from a study of regulatory T cells. Points from the study as a whole: In CD3G-deficient patients, conventional CD4+ T cells were enriched for hydrophobic CDR3 residues at positions 6 and 7. Regulatory T cells showed the strongest V-J pair restriction and V/J gene skewing among patient repertoires.

As concerns this clone: The antigen is undetermined.

Every patient with CD3G deficiency had evidence of autoimmunity. Patients aged 2 to 39 years had fewer naive and more memory CD4+ and CD8+ T cells. CD4+ cells were sorted into CD25-high CD127-low regulatory cells and CD25-low CD127-high conventional cells. Amplification used 52 TRBV primers and 13 TRBJ primers. Some clones are missing from TCRdb's copy, which holds only in-frame ones; the method was immunoSEQ multiplex PCR. This sample yields some 15,000 clones, of which approximately 82% are seen a single time; around 8% belongs to the top ten. The sequenced sample was conventional CD4+ T cells sorted from blood. The sequence was collected from a young adult with CD3G deficiency.

The CDR3 coding sequence is TGCGCCAGCAGCGCGGGACTTCTGAACACTGAAGCTTTCTTT. Translated: CASSAGLLNTEAFF. This rearrangement joins TRBV5-1 to TRBJ1-1, with D maybe TRBD1 (5 bases). The CDR3 totals 14 residues. The V and J ends lost 4 bases and 0 bases respectively, with 10 bases between them. The germline CDR1 and CDR2 sequences are SGHRS and YFSETQ.